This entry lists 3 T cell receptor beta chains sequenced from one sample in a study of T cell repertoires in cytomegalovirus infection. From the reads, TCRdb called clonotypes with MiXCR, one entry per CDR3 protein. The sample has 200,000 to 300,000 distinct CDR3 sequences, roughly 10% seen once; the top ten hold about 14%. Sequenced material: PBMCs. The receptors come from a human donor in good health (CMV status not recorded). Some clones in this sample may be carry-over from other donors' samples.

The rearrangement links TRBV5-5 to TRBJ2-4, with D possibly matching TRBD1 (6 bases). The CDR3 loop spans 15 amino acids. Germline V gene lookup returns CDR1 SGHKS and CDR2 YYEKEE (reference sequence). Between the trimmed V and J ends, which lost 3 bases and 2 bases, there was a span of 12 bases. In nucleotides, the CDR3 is TGTGCCAGCAGCTCCGTAGGGGGATCCAAAAACATTCAGTACTTC. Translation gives CASSSVGGSKNIQYF.

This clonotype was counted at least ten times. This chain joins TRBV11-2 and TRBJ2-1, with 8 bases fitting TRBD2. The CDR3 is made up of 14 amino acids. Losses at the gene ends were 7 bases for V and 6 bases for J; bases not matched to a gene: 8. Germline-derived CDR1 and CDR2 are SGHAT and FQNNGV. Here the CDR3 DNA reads TGTGCCAGCACCTCAAGCGGGAGTGGCAATGAGCAGTTCTTC. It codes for CASTSSGSGNEQFF.

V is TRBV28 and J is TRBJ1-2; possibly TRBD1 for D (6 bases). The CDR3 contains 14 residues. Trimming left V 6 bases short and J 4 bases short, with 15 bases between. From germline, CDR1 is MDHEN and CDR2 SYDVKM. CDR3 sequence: CASRPLGTLYGYTF. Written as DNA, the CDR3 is TGTGCCAGCAGACCCCTCGGGACACTCTATGGCTACACCTTC.